Each of the 19 T cell receptor beta chains below was sequenced from the same sample in a study of T cell responses to AZD1222 COVID-19 vaccine. Profiling relied on immunoSEQ multiplex PCR, and the TCRdb table lists in-frame clones only, not all of them. The data contain 90,000 to 150,000 clones, more than 75% of them singletons. The sequencing used peripheral blood, collected on day 0 of AZD1222 vaccination. Receptors originate from an adult in good health.

The chain carries TRBV19 and TRBJ1-4; 9 nucleotides match TRBD1. Looked up from germline, CDR1 is LNHDA and CDR2 is SQIVND (reference sequence). This CDR3 has 15 residues. Losses at the gene ends were 4 bases for V and 6 bases for J; bases not matched to a gene: 6. This CDR3 reads CASSTDRGIYEKLFF. CDR3 coding DNA: TGTGCCAGTAGTACCGACAGGGGGATATATGAAAAACTGTTTTTT. The full variable domain, rest sourced from reference TRBV19 and TRBJ1-4, is DGGITQSPKYLFRKEGQNVTLSCEQNLNHDAMYWYRQDPGQGLRLIYYSQIVNDFQKGDIAEGYSVSREKKESFPLTVTSAQKNPTAFYLCASSTDRGIYEKLFFGSGTQLSVL.

The gene calls are TRBV21-1 and TRBJ1-2; the D call in the table, TRBD1, was not verified against the DNA. TRBV21-1 is a known pseudogene. This CDR3 spans 14 amino acids. The CDR3 region is CASRRLGSHYGYTF. In nucleotides, the CDR3 is TGTGCCAGCAGAAGGTTGGGCAGCCACTATGGCTACACCTTC.

The rearrangement uses TRBV27 and TRBJ2-5; D unclear. Per germline, CDR1 MNHEY and CDR2 SMNVEV (reference sequence). The CDR3 has 14 amino acids. Trimming removed 3 bases at V and 5 bases at J, with 13 bases between. The DNA for the CDR3 is TGTGCCAGCAGTTTCTTCGGATCTGGGGAGACCCAGTACTTC. This gives the protein CASSFFGSGETQYF.

The chain couples TRBV11-1 to TRBJ2-5; D is unclear. Germline V gene data show CDR1 as SGHAT and CDR2 as FQDESV (reference sequence). V lost 1 base and J lost 4, with 13 bases in between. This CDR3 contains 15 residues. As DNA, the CDR3 is TGTGCCAGCAGCTTAGGGGGTGACGTCAGAGAGACCCAGTACTTC. It specifies CASSLGGDVRETQYF.

The V and J genes are TRBV30 and TRBJ2-7; 15 bases align to TRBD2. Germline V CDR1 and CDR2: GTSNPN, SVGIG (reference sequence). V lost 4 bases to trimming and J lost 8 bases; unmatched junction nucleotides: 15. CDR3 length equals 17 residues. CDR3 sequence reads: CAWNQNPGLAGGRKQYF. Here the CDR3 DNA reads TGTGCCTGGAACCAAAATCCGGGACTAGCGGGGGGTCGGAAGCAGTACTTC.

The gene calls are TRBV25-1 and TRBJ1-5; 9 bases are a match to TRBD1. In germline, CDR1 is MGHDK, CDR2 SYGVNS. Trimming at V came to 6 bases and at J to 7 bases, leaving 4 bases not matched to a gene. This CDR3 has 13 residues. The CDR3 spells CASRGQGYQPQHF. DNA of the CDR3: TGTGCCAGCAGAGGACAGGGGTACCAGCCCCAGCATTTT.

J is TRBJ1-1 and V is TRBV7-2, with 12 bases that match TRBD1. The trim removed 7 bases at V and 4 bases at J, leaving 10 bases unmatched. This CDR3 is 16 amino acids long. The germline V gene encodes CDR1 SGHTA and CDR2 FQGNSA. The chain's CDR3 is CASTLPGQGAGTEAFF. The CDR3 DNA follows: TGTGCCAGCACCCTCCCGGGACAGGGGGCTGGCACTGAAGCTTTCTTT.

V usage is TRBV2 and J usage is TRBJ2-3, with unresolved D. V was pared by 4 bases and J by 14 bases, with 19 bases between. Germline V gene lookup returns CDR1 SNHLY and CDR2 FYNNEI. The CDR3 spans 13 residues. The CDR3 sequence is CASSALMADPGYF. The CDR3 DNA sequence: TGTGCCAGCAGTGCGCTTATGGCGGATCCGGGGTATTTT. Full variable domain (missing parts from reference TRBV2 and TRBJ2-3): EPEVTQTPSHQVTQMGQEVILRCVPISNHLYFYWYRQILGQKVEFLVSFYNNEISEKSEIFDDQFSVERPDGSNFTLKIRSTKLEDSAMYFCASSALMADPGYFGPGTRLTVL.

J is TRBJ2-3 and V is TRBV3-1 (or the pseudogene TRBV3-2), with D unclear. CDR1 and CDR2 from the germline V gene are LGHDT and YNNKEL (reference sequence). The V end was cut by 1 base, the J end by 1 base, with 6 bases between. This CDR3 comprises 14 residues. CDR3: CASSQGKGTDTQYF. CDR3 DNA sequence: TGTGCCAGCAGCCAAGGCAAGGGCACAGATACGCAGTATTTT.

J is TRBJ1-2 and V is TRBV10-3; D is unclear. CDR1 ENHRY and CDR2 SYGVKD come from the germline V gene. The CDR3 is made up of 14 amino acids. Trimming took off 0 bases at V and 7 bases at J, with 12 bases between the two ends. CDR3 sequence reads: CAISESSPRAGYTF. The CDR3 bases are TGTGCCATCAGTGAGTCCAGCCCCCGGGCTGGCTACACCTTC.

This sequence joins TRBV5-1 and TRBJ1-1; 8 positions match TRBD1. There are 15 residues in the CDR3. The germline gives CDR1 SGHRS, CDR2 YFSETQ. J lost 1 base, V lost 1 base, and 3 bases had no gene match. This CDR3 reads CASSLFGTGNTEAFF. The CDR3 DNA reads as TGCGCCAGCAGCTTGTTCGGGACAGGGAACACTGAAGCTTTCTTT.

The V and J genes are TRBV6-2 or TRBV6-3 and TRBJ2-7; D may correspond to TRBD1 or TRBD2 (5 bases each). The CDR3 length is 14 residues. The V end lost 2 bases, the J end lost 7 bases, and 15 bases lay between the germline ends. Looked up from germline, CDR1 is MNHEY and CDR2 is SVGEGT. The CDR3 DNA reads as TGTGCCAGCAGTTACGCTTGGGGGTCGGGGGAGCAGTACTTC. Amino acid sequence: CASSYAWGSGEQYF.

The chain employs TRBV5-1 and TRBJ1-1; 7 nucleotides match TRBD1. Germline V gives CDR1 SGHRS, CDR2 YFSETQ. V lost 0 bases to trimming and J lost 7 bases; unmatched junction nucleotides: 9. There are 15 residues in the CDR3. CDR3 nucleotides: TGCGCCAGCAGCTTGGAAGTAACTCGGGACAGTGAAGCTTTCTTT. It encodes CASSLEVTRDSEAFF.

The V and J genes are TRBV27 and TRBJ2-3; weak D call: TRBD2 (6 bases). The CDR3 covers 15 residues. Trimming removed 7 bases from V and 4 bases from J, with 18 bases in between. Looked up from germline, CDR1 is MNHEY and CDR2 is SMNVEV (reference sequence). The DNA of the CDR3 is TGTGCCAGCATCCAGAGCGGAGGGGCCGCAGATACGCAGTATTTT. It translates to CASIQSGGAADTQYF.

This chain links TRBV10-3 with TRBJ2-7, with D perhaps TRBD2 (5 bases). Trimming removed 11 bases at V and 3 bases at J, with 17 bases between. Germline V gives CDR1 ENHRY, CDR2 SYGVKD. The CDR3 spans 13 residues. This CDR3 is CACGVGSVYEQYF. The CDR3 DNA reads as TGTGCCTGTGGGGTGGGGAGCGTCTACGAGCAGTACTTC.

This sequence joins TRBV12-3 or TRBV12-4 and TRBJ2-7; D unresolved. This CDR3 spans 11 amino acids. The V end lost 5 bases, the J end lost 5 bases, and 7 bases lay between the germline ends. As DNA, the CDR3 is TGTGCCAGCAGTCCCTATAACGAGCAGTACTTC. This translates into CASSPYNEQYF.

The V call is TRBV6-1, the J call TRBJ1-2, with D uncertain. The length of the CDR3 is 15 residues. CDR1 and CDR2 (germline): MNHNS, SASEGT. Trimming took 1 base from V and 4 from J, leaving 13 bases between them. In DNA, the CDR3 is TGTGCCAGCAGTGAAGGGATAGGACGGCCCTATGGCTACACCTTC. It codes for CASSEGIGRPYGYTF.

The gene calls are TRBV11-2 and TRBJ2-1, with D uncertain. CDR1 and CDR2 (germline): SGHAT, FQNNGV. The ends were cut back, 0 bases at V and 4 bases at J, with 10 bases in the middle. This CDR3 has 15 residues. This CDR3 reads CASSLEGRGYNEQFF. For the CDR3, the DNA is TGTGCCAGCAGCTTAGAGGGCAGAGGTTACAATGAGCAGTTCTTC. The full variable domain, rest sourced from reference TRBV11-2 and TRBJ2-1, is EAGVAQSPRYKIIEKRQSVAFWCNPISGHATLYWYQQILGQGPKLLIQFQNNGVVDDSQLPKDRFSAERLKGVDSTLKIQPAKLEDSAVYLCASSLEGRGYNEQFFGPGTRLTVL.

The chain links TRBV12-3 or TRBV12-4 to TRBJ1-2; tentative D call: TRBD1 (5 bases). The length of the CDR3 is 12 residues. V gave up 7 bases and J gave up 2 bases, with 8 bases separating them. The CDR3 DNA is TGTGCCAGCAAGGAGGGGAACTATGGCTACACCTTC. Residues: CASKEGNYGYTF.